Following are 32 T cell receptor beta chains from one sample sequenced in a study of blood T cell repertoires in COVID-19. The table came from immunoSEQ multiplex PCR; TCRdb's copy has only in-frame clones and leaves some out. The sample holds around 500,000 clones, approximately 91% seen once. The sequenced material came from PBMCs or T cells enriched from blood (not recorded which). The receptors come from a woman aged 60 to 75 who had recovered from COVID-19.

V is TRBV27 and J is TRBJ1-1; 8 bases match TRBD1. Looked up from germline, CDR1 is MNHEY and CDR2 is SMNVEV (reference sequence). The CDR3 has 17 amino acids. V trimming: 5 bases; J trimming: 0 bases; junction bases outside the gene matches: 11. The CDR3: CASSTQAGGDMNTEAFF. CDR3 DNA: TGTGCCAGCAGTACTCAGGCAGGGGGCGATATGAACACTGAAGCTTTCTTT.

The V and J genes are TRBV9 and TRBJ1-1; TRBD1 is a possible D gene (5 bases). Germline-derived CDR1 and CDR2 are SGDLS and YYNGEE. The CDR3 is 15 residues long. V was pared by 5 bases and J by 1 base, with 15 bases between. CDR3 DNA sequence: TGTGCCAGCAGTTTGACAGATTTCGGGAACACTGAAGCTTTCTTT. This codes for CASSLTDFGNTEAFF.

This clone has only one observation. This rearrangement joins TRBV3-1 (or the pseudogene TRBV3-2) to TRBJ1-6, with 9 bases lining up with TRBD1. The V and J ends lost 4 bases and 2 bases, in that order; junction bases with no gene match: 9. This CDR3 has 18 amino acids. Germline V gives CDR1 LGHDT, CDR2 YNNKEL (reference sequence). The CDR3: CASSPSDRGRPYNSPLHF. The CDR3 region has the DNA TGTGCCAGCAGCCCATCCGACAGGGGGAGGCCCTATAATTCACCCCTCCACTTT.

CDR3 in amino acids: CASSLEPQAEKLFF. The CDR3, as DNA: TGCGCCAGCAGCTTGGAACCCCAGGCCGAAAAACTGTTTTTT. This chain uses TRBV5-1 with TRBJ1-4; unclear D gene. This CDR3 comprises 14 residues. Germline V gene sequence: CDR1 SGHRS, CDR2 YFSETQ. With 0 bases removed from V and 8 bases from J, the gap between germline ends came to 11 bases.

The genes are TRBV19 and TRBJ1-2; D gene uncertain. Trimming cost V 6 bases and J 2 bases, with 10 bases left between them. The CDR3 runs 13 residues. Germline V CDR1 and CDR2: LNHDA, SQIVND (reference sequence). This CDR3 is CASRSRGNYGYTF. The CDR3 DNA reads TGTGCCAGTAGGTCTCGGGGAAACTATGGCTACACCTTC.

The V and J genes are TRBV6-4 and TRBJ2-7, with 10 bases aligning to TRBD1. Germline trimming cut 2 bases from V and 5 bases from J; bases unmatched to any gene: 6. The germline gives CDR1 MRHNA, CDR2 SNTAGT. This CDR3 is built from 15 residues. The CDR3 sequence is CASSDLDRGHHEQYV. The CDR3 DNA reads TGTGCCAGCAGTGACCTTGACAGGGGGCATCACGAGCAGTACGTC.

The gene calls are TRBV11-2 and TRBJ1-3; unclear D gene. CDR1 and CDR2 from the germline V gene are SGHAT and FQNNGV. V lost 2 bases to trimming and J lost 0 bases, with 8 bases between them. CDR3 size: 15 residues. Written as DNA, the CDR3 is TGTGCCAGCAGCTTAACGGGATCCTCTGGAAACACCATATATTTT. The encoded protein is CASSLTGSSGNTIYF.

V usage is TRBV29-1 and J usage is TRBJ1-2, with 8 bases matching TRBD1. Germline trimming cut 7 bases from V and 4 bases from J; bases unmatched to any gene: 11. Germline-derived CDR1 and CDR2 are SQVTM and ANQGSEA. The CDR3 is 14 residues long. CDR3 nucleotides: TGCAGCGCGGCGGCGGGACAGGAGTCCTATGGCTACACCTTC. It is translated as CSAAAGQESYGYTF.

J is TRBJ1-6 and V is TRBV5-1, with D hard to call. The CDR3 is 17 residues long. The V gene's germline CDR1 is SGHRS and CDR2 YFSETQ. Trimming pared 5 bases from V and 1 base from J, leaving 16 bases between. CDR3 sequence: CASSPGVGGSYNSPLHF. The CDR3 DNA is TGCGCCAGCAGTCCCGGGGTGGGAGGATCCTATAATTCACCCCTCCACTTT.

The CDR3 protein is CATRDPDRVLNQPQHF. The DNA for the CDR3 is TGTGCCACCAGGGATCCCGACAGGGTTTTGAATCAGCCCCAGCATTTT. The rearrangement uses TRBV10-3 and TRBJ1-5; TRBD1 matches at 7 bases. Per the germline V gene, CDR1 is ENHRY and CDR2 is SYGVKD. The length of the CDR3 is 16 residues. The trim removed 10 bases at V and 4 bases at J, leaving 16 bases unmatched.

This clone was counted once. The rearrangement links TRBV6-1 to TRBJ1-6; 9 bases fit TRBD1. J was trimmed by 6 bases and V by 2 bases; bases with no gene match: 11. The CDR3 is 18 residues long. Looked up from germline, CDR1 is MNHNS and CDR2 is SASEGT. CDR3 amino acids: CASSEQFVGGQGNSPLHF. The CDR3 region has the DNA TGTGCCAGCAGTGAACAGTTTGTGGGGGGACAGGGTAATTCACCCCTCCACTTT.

This clone was counted a few times. The V and J genes are TRBV2 and TRBJ1-1; tentatively, D is TRBD1 (6 bases). Trimming cost V 6 bases and J 1 base, with 21 bases left between them. The CDR3 has 17 residues. CDR1 SNHLY and CDR2 FYNNEI come from the germline V gene. The CDR3 region is CASSNTGTPWGNTEAFF. CDR3 DNA: TGTGCCAGCAGCAACACCGGGACACCATGGGGGAACACTGAAGCTTTCTTT.

The chain uses TRBV24-1 and TRBJ2-3, with D unclear. The CDR3 covers 15 residues. The V gene lost 4 bases and the J gene lost 0 bases, with 10 bases spanning the gap. Germline-derived CDR1 and CDR2 are KGHDR and SFDVKD. The CDR3 is CATSDFGFSTDTQYF. The CDR3 DNA is TGTGCCACCAGTGACTTCGGGTTCAGCACAGATACGCAGTATTTT.

This chain uses TRBV10-1 with TRBJ1-2; D is uncertain. Between the trimmed V and J ends, which lost 4 bases and 8 bases, there was a span of 17 bases. The CDR3 runs to 14 residues. CDR1 is WNHNN, CDR2 SYGVQD, per germline (reference sequence). The CDR3 loop is CASSATPSAGGYTF. CDR3 coding DNA: TGCGCCAGCAGTGCCACACCAAGTGCGGGCGGCTACACCTTC.

The rearrangement joins TRBV19 to TRBJ1-1; the match to TRBD1 covers 12 bases. The CDR3 has 15 residues. Germline CDR1 is LNHDA and CDR2 is SQIVND (reference sequence). J gave up 8 bases and V 5 bases, and 9 bases lay outside the gene matches. The CDR3 here is CASSSGQGAGDEAFF. CDR3 nucleotides: TGTGCCAGTAGTTCGGGACAGGGGGCCGGCGACGAAGCTTTCTTT.

This chain links TRBV5-5 with TRBJ2-7; D may be TRBD2 (6 bases). The germline V and J ends were trimmed by 4 bases and 5 bases, with 22 bases remaining between them. Germline values: CDR1 SGHKS, CDR2 YYEKEE (reference sequence). The CDR3 extends over 16 amino acids. In DNA form, the CDR3 reads TGTGCCAGCAGCCTACTCGGGGGAAGTAGAAGAGACGAGCAGTACTTC. It specifies CASSLLGGSRRDEQYF.

The rearrangement joins TRBV11-2 to TRBJ1-6; 7 bases map to TRBD1. The germline gives CDR1 SGHAT, CDR2 FQNNGV. V lost 5 bases, J lost 9 bases, and 10 bases stayed unmatched. The CDR3 length is 15 residues. The CDR3 spells CASSMRQGMSSPLHF. For the CDR3, the DNA is TGTGCCAGCAGCATGAGACAGGGAATGAGTTCACCCCTCCACTTT.

This chain connects TRBV7-4 to TRBJ2-1; TRBD1 matches 8 bases. Unmatched junction bases numbered 15, after V lost 6 bases and J lost 5 bases. The CDR3 is made up of 17 amino acids. The germline V gene has CDR1 SGHVT and CDR2 SQSDAQ. CDR3 protein: CASSFPRQGRRDNEQFF. The CDR3 coding sequence is TGTGCCAGCAGTTTCCCTAGACAGGGGAGACGGGACAATGAGCAGTTCTTC.

The chain employs TRBV28 and TRBJ1-1, with D perhaps matching TRBD1 (5 bases). Between the trimmed V and J ends, which lost 3 bases and 1 base, there was a span of 6 bases. This CDR3 has 13 amino acids. Looked up from germline, CDR1 is MDHEN and CDR2 is SYDVKM. The CDR3 loop reads CASSLGGNTEAFF. The CDR3 region has the DNA TGTGCCAGCAGTTTGGGGGGGAACACTGAAGCTTTCTTT.

This chain joins TRBV30 and TRBJ1-1; D is perhaps TRBD1 (5 bases). The CDR3 runs 15 residues. Germline V CDR1 and CDR2: GTSNPN, SVGIG (reference sequence). Trimming took off 0 bases at V and 1 base at J, with 12 bases between the two ends. The CDR3 coding sequence is TGTGCCTGGAGTGTACCTTTCACAGGGAACACTGAAGCTTTCTTT. It codes for CAWSVPFTGNTEAFF.

The chain carries TRBV21-1 and TRBJ1-5; the D segment call TRBD1 is taken from the table without a DNA check. TRBV21-1 has pseudogene status. CDR3 size: 18 residues. As DNA, the CDR3 is TGTGCCAGCATCCAGTCAGGGGACAGGGAAAATAGCAATCAGCCCCAGCATTTT. The encoded protein is CASIQSGDRENSNQPQHF.

The chain recombines TRBV5-1 with TRBJ1-4; maybe TRBD1 (5 bases). The CDR3 contains 16 residues. V shed 4 bases and J shed 5 bases, with 18 bases lying between them. Germline V gene lookup returns CDR1 SGHRS and CDR2 YFSETQ. The CDR3: CASSRNAGQLNEKLFF. The CDR3 DNA follows: TGCGCCAGCAGCCGGAACGCGGGGCAGCTGAATGAAAAACTGTTTTTT.

This chain joins TRBV7-6 and TRBJ1-4; D may be TRBD1 (5 bases). This CDR3 is built from 16 residues. The germline CDR1 and CDR2 sequences are SGHVS and FNYEAQ. V lost 5 bases and J lost 5, with 18 bases in between. CDR3 sequence reads: CASSRGGVRSNEKLFF. For the CDR3, the DNA is TGTGCCAGCAGCCGCGGGGGGGTTCGATCCAATGAAAAACTGTTTTTT.

V and J are TRBV25-1 and TRBJ2-1; TRBD1 matches at 9 bases. This CDR3 comprises 16 residues. Looked up from germline, CDR1 is MGHDK and CDR2 is SYGVNS. The V and J ends lost 5 bases and 7 bases, in that order; junction bases with no gene match: 12. CDR3: CASSPPPGQGVNEQFF. The CDR3 nucleotides read TGTGCCAGCAGTCCGCCCCCGGGACAGGGAGTGAATGAGCAGTTCTTC.

The table lists this clone with a count of one. The rearrangement links TRBV28 to TRBJ2-1; TRBD1 matches at 10 bases. CDR3 length: 15 amino acids. Germline assignment: CDR1 MDHEN and CDR2 SYDVKM. V dropped 4 bases and J dropped 9; count of bases not matched to a gene: 9. Written as DNA, the CDR3 is TGTGCCAGCAGTTCCTCCGGGACAGGGGAGGCTGAGCAGTTCTTC. Its translation is CASSSSGTGEAEQFF.

The chain combines TRBV14 with TRBJ1-2; possible D gene TRBD1, 6 bases. The CDR3 loop spans 14 amino acids. CDR1 is SGHDN, CDR2 FVKESK, per germline. The ends were cut back, 4 bases at V and 7 bases at J, with 16 bases in the middle. The CDR3 protein is CASSRGIQGGGYTF. CDR3 in DNA: TGTGCCAGCAGCCGAGGAATACAAGGGGGTGGCTACACCTTC. The variable domain in full, completed from reference TRBV14 and TRBJ1-2, reads EAGVTQFPSHSVIEKGQTVTLRCDPISGHDNLYWYRRVMGKEIKFLLHFVKESKQDESGMPNNRFLAERTGGTYSTLKVQPAELEDSGVYFCASSRGIQGGGYTFGSGTRLTVV.

This clone was seen only a few times. In nucleotides, the CDR3 is TGTGCCAGCAGCCAGCGCCCCCGCGGGGGGCGGAATGAGCAGTTCTTC. It translates to CASSQRPRGGRNEQFF. This chain uses TRBV3-1 (or the pseudogene TRBV3-2) with TRBJ2-1; 8 bases map to TRBD2. V lost 3 bases, J lost 7 bases, and 11 bases stayed unmatched. This CDR3 contains 16 residues. Germline CDR1 reads LGHDT; CDR2 reads YNNKEL (reference sequence).

This sequence joins TRBV2 and TRBJ1-2, with D unclear. Germline CDR1 and CDR2: SNHLY and FYNNEI. This CDR3 is 15 amino acids long. V was pared by 2 bases and J by 2 bases, with 12 bases between. CDR3 sequence (DNA): TGTGCCAGCAGTGAATTAGGGAGAATCAACTATGGCTACACCTTC. It encodes CASSELGRINYGYTF.

The chain links TRBV11-2 to TRBJ2-3; possibly TRBD2 for D (5 bases). Germline V gives CDR1 SGHAT, CDR2 FQNNGV. CDR3 length equals 19 residues. Trimming took 3 bases from V and 5 from J, leaving 27 bases between them. CDR3 in DNA: TGTGCCAGCAGCTTGAGGGTGGCGCGTCTCTCGGATACTGGAGATACGCAGTATTTT. Protein sequence: CASSLRVARLSDTGDTQYF. Full variable domain (missing parts from reference TRBV11-2 and TRBJ2-3): EAGVAQSPRYKIIEKRQSVAFWCNPISGHATLYWYQQILGQGPKLLIQFQNNGVVDDSQLPKDRFSAERLKGVDSTLKIQPAKLEDSAVYLCASSLRVARLSDTGDTQYFGPGTRLTVL.

The V call is TRBV19, the J call TRBJ2-2; 7 bases fit TRBD2. V shed 9 bases, J shed 0 bases, and the junction held 4 bases outside the gene matches. Germline CDR1 and CDR2: LNHDA and SQIVND (reference sequence). This CDR3 comprises 14 residues. The CDR3 reads CASLGRANTGELFF. The CDR3 nucleotides are TGTGCCAGCTTGGGGAGGGCGAACACCGGGGAGCTGTTTTTT. The entire variable domain, with the rest obtained from reference TRBV19 and TRBJ2-2, is as follows: DGGITQSPKYLFRKEGQNVTLSCEQNLNHDAMYWYRQDPGQGLRLIYYSQIVNDFQKGDIAEGYSVSREKKESFPLTVTSAQKNPTAFYLCASLGRANTGELFFGEGSRLTVL.

This rearrangement joins TRBV19 to TRBJ1-2; D is possibly TRBD1 (5 bases). The V gene's germline CDR1 is LNHDA and CDR2 SQIVND (reference sequence). This CDR3 has 15 residues. The V end was cut by 5 bases, the J end by 0 bases, with 13 bases between. The chain's CDR3 is CASSRTGTANYGYTF. CDR3 in DNA: TGTGCCAGTAGTCGTACAGGAACTGCTAACTATGGCTACACCTTC.

As for this clone: The sample contains more than one DNA sequence encoding this CDR3. This chain links TRBV6-1 with TRBJ2-2; 11 bases match TRBD2. V shed 2 bases and J 5 bases; nucleotides not matched to a gene: 4. This CDR3 has 16 amino acids. CDR1 and CDR2 from the germline V gene are MNHNS and SASEGT. This chain's CDR3 is CASSELAGGNTGELFF. In DNA form, the CDR3 reads TGTGCCAGCAGTGAACTAGCGGGGGGAAATACCGGGGAGCTGTTTTTT.